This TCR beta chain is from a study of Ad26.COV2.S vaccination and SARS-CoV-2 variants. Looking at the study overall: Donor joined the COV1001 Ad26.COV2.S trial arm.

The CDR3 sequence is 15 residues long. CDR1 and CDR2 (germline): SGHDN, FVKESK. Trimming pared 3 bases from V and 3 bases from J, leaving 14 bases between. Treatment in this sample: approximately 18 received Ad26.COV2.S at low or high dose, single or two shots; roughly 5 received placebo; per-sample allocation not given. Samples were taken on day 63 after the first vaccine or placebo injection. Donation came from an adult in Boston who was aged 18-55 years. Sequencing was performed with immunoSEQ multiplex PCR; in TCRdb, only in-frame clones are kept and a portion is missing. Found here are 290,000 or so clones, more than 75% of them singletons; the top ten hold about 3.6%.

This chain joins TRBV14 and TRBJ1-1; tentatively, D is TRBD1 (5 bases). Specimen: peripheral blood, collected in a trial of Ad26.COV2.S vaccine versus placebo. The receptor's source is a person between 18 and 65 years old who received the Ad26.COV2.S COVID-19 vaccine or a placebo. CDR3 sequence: CASSQTSGADTEAFF. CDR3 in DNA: TGTGCCAGCAGCCAGACCTCTGGGGCGGACACTGAAGCTTTCTTT.